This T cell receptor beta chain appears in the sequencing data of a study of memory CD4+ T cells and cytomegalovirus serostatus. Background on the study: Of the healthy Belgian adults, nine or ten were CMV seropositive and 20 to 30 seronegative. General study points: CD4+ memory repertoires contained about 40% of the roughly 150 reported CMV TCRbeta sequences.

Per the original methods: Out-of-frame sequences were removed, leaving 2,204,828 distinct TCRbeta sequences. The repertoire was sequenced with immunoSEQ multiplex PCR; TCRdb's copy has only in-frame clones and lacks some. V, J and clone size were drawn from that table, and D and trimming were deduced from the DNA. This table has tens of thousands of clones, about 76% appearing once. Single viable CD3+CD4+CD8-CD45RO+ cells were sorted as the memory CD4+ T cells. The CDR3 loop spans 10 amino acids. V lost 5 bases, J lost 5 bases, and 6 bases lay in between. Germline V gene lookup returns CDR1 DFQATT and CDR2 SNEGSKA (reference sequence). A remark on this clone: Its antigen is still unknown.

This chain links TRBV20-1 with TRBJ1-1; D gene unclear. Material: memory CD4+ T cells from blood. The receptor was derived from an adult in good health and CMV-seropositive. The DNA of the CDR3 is TGCAGTGCTGGGAGGACTGAAGCTTTCTTT. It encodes CSAGRTEAFF.